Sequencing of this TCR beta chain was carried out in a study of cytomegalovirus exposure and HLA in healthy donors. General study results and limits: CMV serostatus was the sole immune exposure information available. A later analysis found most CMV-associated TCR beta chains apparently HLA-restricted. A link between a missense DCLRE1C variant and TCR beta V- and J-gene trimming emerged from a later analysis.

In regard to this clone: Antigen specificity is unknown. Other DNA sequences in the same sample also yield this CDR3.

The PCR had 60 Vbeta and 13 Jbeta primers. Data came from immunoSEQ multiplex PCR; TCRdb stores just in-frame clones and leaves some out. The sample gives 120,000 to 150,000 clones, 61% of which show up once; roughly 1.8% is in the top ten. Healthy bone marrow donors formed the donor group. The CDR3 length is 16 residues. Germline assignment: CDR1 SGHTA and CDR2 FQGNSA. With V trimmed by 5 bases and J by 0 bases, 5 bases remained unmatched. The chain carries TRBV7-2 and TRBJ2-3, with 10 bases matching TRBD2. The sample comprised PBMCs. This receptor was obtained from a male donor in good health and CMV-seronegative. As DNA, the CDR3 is TGTGCCAGCAGCAGATTAGCGGGGGGTAGCACAGATACGCAGTATTTT. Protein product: CASSRLAGGSTDTQYF.